The clone carrying this TCR beta chain has more than one count but fewer than ten. No fewer than 5.5 micrograms of total RNA were isolated from every sample. CDR1 is SGHTA and CDR2 is FQGNSA in the germline V gene. The CDR3 runs to 14 residues. V lost 4 bases and J lost 4, with 8 bases in between. This record belongs to a study of blood T cells in healthy people across ages. A second about 7 to 11 cycle PCR used barcoded and J-beta primers. TCRdb reanalysed the 5' RACE reads using MiXCR and keeps one entry per CDR3 protein. Of about 1.8 million distinct CDR3 sequences detected, about 50% appear once; the ten largest clones hold more than 2%.

The TCR was taken from a woman aged 40 to 50 in good health. Sequencing input: blood. The chain employs TRBV7-2 and TRBJ2-6; D is ambiguous. As DNA, the CDR3 is TGTGCCAGCAGCTCCAATGACGGGGCCAACGTCCTGACTTTC. Translating gives CASSSNDGANVLTF.